This TCR beta chain was obtained from a study of T cell responses to AZD1222 COVID-19 vaccine. Study in general: Second-dose timings of about 4 or about 12 weeks were pooled.

As regards this clone: Antigen: not known.

General observations from the study: Seropositivity was recorded at baseline in only 6 or 7 AZD1222 recipients. Spike-specific TCR repertoires showed rising breadth and depth after two AZD1222 doses. Donors skewed white British and female; clonal diversity was possibly underestimated.

Repertoires were generated with immunoSEQ multiplex PCR, while TCRdb's copy carries only in-frame clones and drops some. The sample has 150,000 to 200,000 clones, approximately 94% seen once. Source: peripheral blood, taken on day 0 of AZD1222 vaccination. This sequence was found in an adult in good health.

The DNA for the CDR3 is TGTGCCAGCAGCTTAGCAGGGAGTCGCGAGCAGTACTTC. Protein sequence: CASSLAGSREQYF. This sequence joins TRBV7-9 and TRBJ2-7; perhaps TRBD2 as D (5 bases). The ends were cut back, 0 bases at V and 6 bases at J, with 9 bases in the middle. The germline V gene encodes CDR1 SEHNR and CDR2 FQNEAQ (reference sequence). The CDR3 is made up of 13 amino acids.